Included here is one TCR beta chain sequence, with context. The source of the sample is a study of shared clonotypes between healthy human individuals. As for the study in general: Those who served as donors were a couple of women and a few men between the ages of 18 and 49.

Donors had no recently reported acute infections or vaccinations and were HIV-negative. Splitting of each subset's genomic DNA was done evenly across several immunoSEQ plates. Authors' methods: For the immunoSEQ data, sequences were junction-only without quality scores, so filtering differed. The data were produced by immunoSEQ multiplex PCR, yet TCRdb's version contains in-frame clones alone and is incomplete. V and J calls and clone size are as listed in that table; D and trimming were resolved from the DNA. The sample shows some 500,000 clones, 79% of them seen only once. The receptor was derived from a woman aged 40-49 years in good health. Some clones in this sample may be carry-over from other donors' samples. The sequencing sample was made of PBMCs.

The DNA for the CDR3 is TGTGCCAGCAGCCCCTTGGACAGGGACCAAGAGACCCAGTACTTC. Its protein product is CASSPLDRDQETQYF. The chain joins TRBV28 to TRBJ2-5, with 8 bases matching TRBD1. This CDR3 has 15 amino acids. The V segment lost 6 bases and the J segment 0 bases; nucleotides outside the gene matches: 6. From germline, CDR1 is MDHEN and CDR2 SYDVKM.